Listed here is a single TCR beta chain. Its antigen is currently unknown. The junction differs from germline at one of its ends, possibly a read error. Primers used in a second PCR of about 7 to 12 cycles were a sample-barcoded 5' primer and a J-beta primer mix. Each cDNA molecule, via a template-switch adaptor with 12 random nucleotides, was tagged. MiXCR, run by TCRdb on the 5' RACE reads, gives a single entry per CDR3 protein. The table has about 730,000 distinct CDR3 sequences, 43% seen once. The germline CDR1 and CDR2 sequences are SEHNR and FQNEAQ (reference sequence). This CDR3 has 15 residues. These data come from a study of blood T cells in healthy people across ages. Across the whole study: Per every two T cells, about one barcoded beta molecule was captured by template switching.

Overall study results and limits: Measured against age, TCR beta diversity per million T cells decreased in a roughly linear manner. PBMCs left unsorted prevented a conclusive naive versus antigen-experienced comparison.

Sequenced material: blood. The gene calls are TRBV7-9 and TRBJ1-2; D is unresolved. This TCR was recovered from an older woman in good health. This CDR3 is CASSSQLVSNYGHTF. The CDR3 DNA reads TGTGCCAGCAGCTCCCAGCTGGTTTCTAACTATGGCCACACCTTC.